This T cell receptor (beta chain) came from a study of T cell changes during pregnancy in multiple sclerosis. Profiled with immunoSEQ multiplex PCR; TCRdb holds only in-frame clones, not every one. The table records roughly 93,000 clones, 91% of them present only once. Germline-derived CDR1 and CDR2 are SGHAT and FQNNGV. The ends were cut back, 5 bases at V and 4 bases at J, with 12 bases in the middle. The CDR3 consists of 13 residues. The sequencing here drew on peripheral blood, taken in the first trimester of pregnancy. The TCR was taken from a female donor in good health, enrolled as a control in a pregnancy study. This sequence joins TRBV11-2 and TRBJ2-7; the D is unclear. The CDR3 DNA is TGTGCCAGCAGCCTAACCGAGAGGTACGAGCAGTACTTC. Its translation is CASSLTERYEQYF.